This is a list of T cell receptor beta chains from one sample in a study of blood T cell repertoires in COVID-19. Here immunoSEQ multiplex PCR was the method, and the copy in TCRdb shows in-frame clones only, minus some. The data contain 250,000 to 350,000 clones, roughly 83% of them singletons. The sample was peripheral blood. The receptors shown here come from a human donor with COVID-19, enrolled during active disease. The donor label of this sample is uncertain. Each CDR3 is given with its conserved first and last residue. The D gene is left open where the match is weak. Only part of the rows carry a size: once, few, many, or a class if the clone is expanded.

j_call v_call d_call clone_size cdr3_aa cdr3_nt
TRBJ1-1 TRBV29-1 . . CSVPRGASTEAFF TGCAGCGTCCCCCGGGGGGCTAGCACTGAAGCTTTCTTT
TRBJ1-1 TRBV28 . . CASSLLTGLNTEAFF TGTGCCAGCAGTTTATTAACAGGATTGAACACTGAAGCTTTCTTT
TRBJ2-7 TRBV7-9 . . CASSLRSYEQYF TGTGCCAGCAGTCTTCGGTCCTACGAGCAGTACTTC
TRBJ2-2 TRBV4-1 TRBD2 . CASSQDRHGRGRDTGELFF TGCGCCAGCAGCCAAGATAGACACGGGAGGGGGAGGGACACCGGGGAGCTGTTTTTT
TRBJ1-1 TRBV6-1 TRBD1 . CASSEARRQGNTEAFF TGTGCCAGCAGTGAAGCGCGACGACAGGGGAACACTGAAGCTTTCTTT
TRBJ2-7 TRBV28 TRBD2 . CASSPQGLAGGQRDEQYF TGTGCCAGCAGTCCCCAAGGACTAGCGGGAGGACAAAGAGACGAGCAGTACTTC
TRBJ2-1 TRBV7-3 TRBD2 . CASSLGTSEYNEQFF TGTGCCAGCAGCTTAGGGACTAGCGAGTACAATGAGCAGTTCTTC
TRBJ2-7 TRBV7-6 . . CASSLARGGSYEQYF TGTGCCAGCAGCTTAGCGAGGGGGGGCTCCTACGAGCAGTACTTC
TRBJ1-2 TRBV7-9 TRBD1 . CASSLDYRGGYTF TGTGCCAGCAGCTTGGACTACAGGGGTGGCTACACCTTC
TRBJ1-6 TRBV14 . . CASSHRRGRSPLHF TGTGCCAGCAGCCATAGAAGGGGCCGGTCACCCCTCCACTTT
TRBJ2-1 TRBV5-4 . . CASSLGLLEANEQFF TGTGCCAGCAGCTTGGGCTTACTAGAGGCCAATGAGCAGTTCTTC
TRBJ2-2 TRBV7-2 TRBD2 . CASTLLATGELFF TGTGCCAGCACCCTACTAGCGACCGGGGAGCTGTTTTTT
TRBJ2-2 TRBV6-2/TRBV6-3 TRBD2 few CASSWTRSTGELFF TGTGCCAGCAGTTGGACTAGGAGCACCGGGGAGCTGTTTTTT
TRBJ2-2 TRBV28 TRBD2 once CQAGKNTGELFF TGCCAAGCGGGGAAGAACACCGGGGAGCTGTTTTTT
TRBJ1-4 TRBV5-5 . . CASSSLPLQEGSGEKLFF TGTGCCAGCAGCTCCCTCCCTCTACAGGAGGGGTCCGGAGAAAAACTGTTTTTT
TRBJ1-1 TRBV7-9 . . CASSLATDAPTEAFF TGTGCCAGCAGCTTAGCGACAGACGCTCCCACTGAAGCTTTCTTT
TRBJ2-2 TRBV3-1/TRBV3-2 TRBD2 . CASSHGTSGRMGELFF TGTGCCAGCAGCCATGGGACTAGCGGGAGAATGGGGGAGCTGTTTTTT
TRBJ1-1 TRBV5-1 . once CASSLEAPGVTEAFF TGCGCCAGCAGCTTGGAGGCCCCGGGGGTTACTGAAGCTTTCTTT
TRBJ2-1 TRBV7-2 TRBD2 once CASSLVRVASGWADEQFF TGTGCCAGCAGCTTAGTAAGGGTGGCTAGCGGGTGGGCGGATGAGCAGTTCTTC
TRBJ1-4 TRBV6-2/TRBV6-3 . . CASSRKSREKLFF TGTGCCAGCAGTCGAAAATCCCGGGAAAAACTGTTTTTT
TRBJ1-2 TRBV4-3 TRBD1 . CASSQHYGQAGYGYTF TGCGCCAGCAGCCAACATTACGGACAGGCTGGCTATGGCTACACCTTC
TRBJ2-2 TRBV4-3 TRBD1 once CASSQTGVGVGELFF TGCGCCAGCAGCCAAACAGGGGTGGGAGTCGGGGAGCTGTTTTTT
TRBJ2-7 TRBV30 . . CAWSVARAGEQYF TGTGCCTGGAGTGTGGCTCGGGCGGGGGAGCAGTACTTC
TRBJ2-6 TRBV7-3 . . CASSPLRGANVLTF TGTGCCAGCAGTCCCCTGAGAGGGGCCAACGTCCTGACTTTC
TRBJ1-1 TRBV28 . . CASSRDGVSTEAFF TGTGCCAGCAGCCGAGACGGGGTGAGTACTGAAGCTTTCTTT
TRBJ2-7 TRBV6-5 . once CASSYGGNYEQYF TGTGCCAGCAGTTACGGGGGGAACTACGAGCAGTACTTC
TRBJ1-3 TRBV5-1 . few CASSLAGSGNTIYF TGCGCCAGCAGCTTGGCGGGGAGTGGAAACACCATATATTTT
TRBJ1-5 TRBV28 . . CASSNRVLGPQHF TGTGCCAGCAGTAACAGGGTGCTAGGGCCCCAGCATTTT
TRBJ2-7 TRBV11-2 . . CASSLFEGFEQYF TGTGCCAGCAGCTTATTTGAGGGATTCGAGCAGTACTTC
TRBJ2-7 TRBV7-2 . once CASSFDRLGEQYF TGTGCCAGCAGCTTCGACAGGTTAGGTGAGCAGTACTTC
TRBJ2-1 TRBV27 . . CASRQSNEQFF TGTGCCAGCAGACAAAGCAATGAGCAGTTCTTC
TRBJ2-7 TRBV5-1 TRBD1 . CASSGTGGRVTYEQYF TGCGCCAGCAGCGGGACAGGTGGACGGGTTACCTACGAGCAGTACTTC
TRBJ2-3 TRBV3-1/TRBV3-2 . . CASSQPDGGTDTQYF TGTGCCAGCAGCCAACCAGACGGAGGAACAGATACGCAGTATTTT
TRBJ2-7 TRBV19 TRBD1 . CASSIGTGSSYEQYF TGTGCCAGTAGTATCGGGACAGGGTCCTCCTACGAGCAGTACTTC
TRBJ1-4 TRBV19 . . CASSIARNEKLFF TGTGCCAGTAGTATCGCCAGAAATGAAAAACTGTTTTTT
TRBJ2-1 TRBV3-1/TRBV3-2 TRBD2 . CASSASGRMGEQFF TGTGCCAGCAGCGCTAGCGGGAGGATGGGTGAGCAGTTCTTC
TRBJ1-2 TRBV27 TRBD1 . CASSYSPGQGSDGYTF TGTGCCAGCAGTTATTCCCCGGGACAGGGGTCGGATGGCTACACCTTC
TRBJ2-7 TRBV7-8 TRBD1 . CASSLGARTGGEQYF TGTGCCAGCAGCTTAGGAGCTAGGACAGGGGGCGAGCAGTACTTC
TRBJ2-2 TRBV7-6 TRBD2 . CASSPTREGGMFF TGTGCCAGCAGCCCGACCCGGGAGGGGGGGATGTTTTTT
TRBJ1-1 TRBV19 TRBD1 . CVSTGTGGWYTEAFF TGTGTCAGTACTGGGACAGGGGGCTGGTACACTGAAGCTTTCTTT
TRBJ2-2 TRBV6-5 TRBD1 . CASTWTGGVGELFF TGTGCCAGCACTTGGACAGGGGGCGTCGGGGAGCTGTTTTTT
TRBJ1-6 TRBV12-3/TRBV12-4 . . CASSGQTNSPLHF TGTGCCAGCAGCGGACAGACGAATTCACCCCTCCACTTT
TRBJ2-3 TRBV7-3 . . CASSLDGSGTDTQYF TGTGCCAGCAGCTTAGACGGGAGTGGAACAGATACGCAGTATTTT
TRBJ2-3 TRBV5-1 . . CASSSTSSAFTDTQYF TGCGCCAGCAGCTCCACCTCTAGCGCGTTCACAGATACGCAGTATTTT
TRBJ1-5 TRBV28 TRBD1 . CASSSSRTGQPQHF TGTGCCAGCAGTTCCTCTAGGACAGGTCAGCCCCAGCATTTT
TRBJ2-5 TRBV12-5 TRBD2 . CASGRPGLEGETQYF TGTGCTAGTGGGCGACCGGGACTAGAGGGCGAGACCCAGTACTTC
TRBJ1-3 TRBV7-9 TRBD1 . CASSGTGEGNTIYF TGTGCCAGCAGCGGGACAGGGGAGGGAAACACCATATATTTT
TRBJ1-2 TRBV18 . . CASSPSGQAYGYTF TGTGCCAGCTCACCATCGGGACAAGCCTATGGCTACACCTTC
TRBJ2-7 TRBV7-2 TRBD1 few CASSTRTGRTLSSYEQYF TGTGCCAGCAGCACGCGGACAGGGCGTACCTTAAGCTCCTACGAGCAGTACTTC
TRBJ2-7 TRBV7-8 . . CASRQTGAYEQYF TGTGCCAGCCGCCAGACGGGGGCCTACGAGCAGTACTTC
TRBJ1-2 TRBV28 . once CASTGRQGYTF TGTGCCAGTACAGGTCGCCAAGGCTACACCTTC
TRBJ2-1 TRBV5-1 . . CASSPPPERRGNEQFF TGCGCCAGCAGCCCGCCCCCGGAGAGGCGAGGAAATGAGCAGTTCTTC
TRBJ2-1 TRBV19 . . CASSSGQGGYNEQFF TGTGCCAGTAGTTCCGGACAGGGAGGGTACAATGAGCAGTTCTTC
TRBJ2-7 TRBV4-1 TRBD2 . CASSQVAGGAYEQYF TGCGCCAGCAGCCAAGTGGCGGGAGGGGCATACGAGCAGTACTTC
TRBJ2-1 TRBV15 TRBD2 . CATSRVGGGRDEQFF TGTGCCACCAGCAGAGTTGGGGGAGGGAGGGATGAGCAGTTCTTC
TRBJ2-2 TRBV19 TRBD1 . CASSVQGAGTGELFF TGTGCCAGTAGTGTACAGGGGGCCGGCACCGGGGAGCTGTTTTTT
TRBJ2-1 TRBV4-2 . . CASSQGLNSYNEQFF TGTGCCAGCAGCCAAGGACTCAACTCCTACAATGAGCAGTTCTTC